Below, 19 T cell receptor beta chains from the same sample are listed, as sequenced in a study of blood T cells in healthy people across ages. It was with a sample-barcoded 5' primer and a J-beta primer mix that a second PCR of roughly 7 to 12 cycles was run. TCRdb re-called the 5' RACE reads through MiXCR, storing one row per CDR3 protein. The data contain 600,000 or so distinct CDR3 sequences, under 30% of them singletons. The sequenced sample consisted of blood. The origin of the receptors is a woman aged 80 or over in good health.

This clonotype was counted between two and nine times. One end of the junction fails to match germline, which may point to a read error. The chain couples TRBV6-1 to TRBJ1-6; weak D call: TRBD1 (5 bases). The CDR3 covers 17 residues. CDR1 is MNHNS and CDR2 is SASEGT in the germline V gene. CDR3 protein: CASSEAGMGSYNSSLHF. Written as DNA, the CDR3 is TGTGCCAGCAGTGAGGCAGGGATGGGATCCTATAATTCATCCCTCCACTTT.

The table lists this clonotype with many counts. V and J are TRBV29-1 and TRBJ2-3; perhaps TRBD1 as D (6 bases). The CDR3 contains 14 residues. Per germline, CDR1 SQVTM and CDR2 ANQGSEA. V was clipped by 6 bases and J by 0 bases, with 13 bases between them. The CDR3, as DNA: TGCAGCGTGGCACAGGGAACTAGCACAGATACGCAGTATTTT. Encoded protein: CSVAQGTSTDTQYF.

The chain uses TRBV3-1 and TRBJ1-1, with D unclear. CDR1 is LGHDT, CDR2 YNNKEL, per germline (reference sequence). The V end lost 4 bases, the J end lost 7 bases, and 16 bases lay between the germline ends. The length of the CDR3 is 14 residues. CDR3 bases: TGTGCCAGCAGCCCCCAGAGCGACGCCAGTGAAGCTTTCTTT. Translation: CASSPQSDASEAFF.

This clonotype was detected ten times or more. V is TRBV28 and J is TRBJ2-3; 9 nucleotides match TRBD1. Losses at the gene ends were 7 bases for V and 14 bases for J; bases not matched to a gene: 13. The V gene's germline CDR1 is MDHEN and CDR2 SYDVKM. The CDR3 consists of 13 residues. The CDR3 spells CASKGPSGTGWYF. CDR3 nucleotide sequence: TGTGCCAGCAAGGGACCCTCCGGGACAGGGTGGTATTTT.

This clonotype was observed at least ten times. The V and J genes are TRBV6-2 or TRBV6-3 and TRBJ2-1; TRBD2 agrees at 8 bases. Germline V gives CDR1 MNHEY, CDR2 SVGEGT. V gave up 7 bases and J gave up 6 bases; unmatched junction bases: 23. The CDR3 covers 19 residues. CDR3 sequence: CASKGMRGDQQFTSNEQFF. The DNA of the CDR3 is TGTGCCAGCAAAGGCATGCGGGGGGACCAGCAATTCACCAGCAATGAGCAGTTCTTC.

Ten or more counts support this clonotype. The chain links TRBV20-1 to TRBJ1-2; 9 nucleotides agree with TRBD1. Germline V gene data show CDR1 as DFQATT and CDR2 as SNEGSKA (reference sequence). The CDR3 runs to 14 residues. V trimming: 3 bases; J trimming: 8 bases; junction bases outside the gene matches: 10. DNA for the CDR3: TGCAGTGCTAGTCCGGGACAGGGTTTAGGCGGCTACACCTTC. It encodes CSASPGQGLGGYTF.

This chain uses TRBV9 with TRBJ1-4; no firm D call. V was shortened by 0 bases and J by 2 bases, with 8 bases between the two germline ends. This CDR3 contains 15 residues. Per germline, CDR1 SGDLS and CDR2 YYNGEE. Here the CDR3 DNA reads TGTGCCAGCAGCGTAGCTACGGGTACTAATGAAAAACTGTTTTTT. Its translation: CASSVATGTNEKLFF. The full variable domain, completed using reference TRBV9 and TRBJ1-4, is DSGVTQTPKHLITATGQRVTLRCSPRSGDLSVYWYQQSLDQGLQFLIQYYNGEERAKGNILERFSAQQFPDLHSELNLSSLELGDSALYFCASSVATGTNEKLFFGSGTQLSVL.

The chain links TRBV7-2 to TRBJ2-7; 7 bases fit TRBD1. The DNA end favors TRBJ2-5, so the J call may be wrong. There are 15 residues in the CDR3. CDR1 and CDR2 (germline): SGHTA, FQGNSA. The CDR3 here is CASSLAGGGQKTQYF. The CDR3 DNA reads as TGTGCCAGCAGCTTAGCAGGGGGCGGGCAAAAGACCCAGTACTTC.

The chain carries TRBV20-1 and TRBJ2-3; D is perhaps TRBD2 (6 bases). The CDR3 has 12 residues. Trimming removed 5 bases at V and 4 bases at J, with 10 bases between. Looked up from germline, CDR1 is DFQATT and CDR2 is SNEGSKA (reference sequence). CDR3 nucleotide sequence: TGCAGTGCTGGGAGGCGGGCAGATACGCAGTATTTT. Translated: CSAGRRADTQYF.

This clonotype was counted a few times. Here the CDR3 reads CASTGQARDYGYTF. Here the CDR3 DNA reads TGTGCCAGTACCGGCCAGGCCAGAGACTATGGCTACACCTTC. This chain uses TRBV19 with TRBJ1-2; D gene uncertain. This CDR3 is built from 14 residues. Germline CDR1 reads LNHDA; CDR2 reads SQIVND (reference sequence). V dropped 7 bases and J dropped 3 bases, with 15 bases sitting between them.

Remarks on this clonotype: Given a much more abundant clone one base away, this may be a read error. The V gene is TRBV14, the J gene TRBJ1-2; no definite D call. CDR3 length: 13 amino acids. Germline V CDR1 and CDR2: SGHDN, FVKESK. CDR3 in DNA: TGTGCCAGCTCCGAGAAGACCGACTATGGCAACACCTTC. Its protein is CASSEKTDYGNTF.

The chain combines TRBV6-5 with TRBJ1-5; D not certain. The germline gives CDR1 MNHEY, CDR2 SVGAGI. The V gene lost 11 bases and the J gene lost 7 bases, with 15 bases spanning the gap. This CDR3 has 12 amino acids. The CDR3 coding sequence is TGTGCCTTCATGCGGGGAAACCAGCCCCAGCATTTT. It codes for CAFMRGNQPQHF.

CDR3: CASNPQGTTNEKLFF. CDR3 nucleotides: TGTGCCAGCAACCCACAGGGAACAACTAATGAAAAACTGTTTTTT. V and J are TRBV7-2 and TRBJ1-4, with a weak D call TRBD1 (6 bases). CDR1 and CDR2 from the germline V gene are SGHTA and FQGNSA. The length of the CDR3 is 15 residues. The V gene lost 7 bases and the J gene lost 0 bases, with 12 bases spanning the gap.

The sample holds many counts of this clonotype. The chain combines TRBV7-9 with TRBJ1-1; D remains unclear. V was shortened by 4 bases and J by 0 bases, with 6 bases between the two germline ends. There are 13 residues in the CDR3. CDR1 and CDR2 from the germline V gene are SEHNR and FQNEAQ (reference sequence). CDR3 loop: CASSSSMNTEAFF. In DNA, the CDR3 is TGTGCCAGCAGCTCCAGCATGAACACTGAAGCTTTCTTT.

A remark on this clonotype: An end of the junction does not agree with germline; a read error may underlie this. The gene calls are TRBV10-3 and TRBJ2-2; weak D call: TRBD1 (6 bases). The CDR3 sequence is 14 residues long. CDR1 is ENHRY, CDR2 SYGVKD, per germline. The CDR3 coding sequence is TGTGCCATCAAGCAGGGGAGAGACACCGGGGAGCAGTTTTTT. This translates into CAIKQGRDTGEQFF.

This clonotype was seen more than once but under ten times. This chain uses TRBV7-9 with TRBJ2-3; D possibly corresponds to TRBD2 (6 bases). Per the germline V gene, CDR1 is SEHNR and CDR2 is FQNEAQ (reference sequence). The CDR3 covers 14 residues. Trimming stripped 2 bases from V and 8 bases from J, with 14 bases between. This chain's CDR3 is CASSLLGGRGTQYF. The CDR3 DNA sequence: TGTGCCAGCAGCTTACTTGGAGGGAGAGGTACGCAGTATTTT. The full variable domain, with the rest looked up from reference TRBV7-9 and TRBJ2-3, is DTGVSQNPRHKITKRGQNVTFRCDPISEHNRLYWYRQTLGQGPEFLTYFQNEAQLEKSRLLSDRFSAERPKGSFSTLEIQRTEQGDSAMYLCASSLLGGRGTQYFGPGTRLTVL.

This rearrangement joins TRBV20-1 to TRBJ1-5, with D uncertain. This CDR3 is built from 14 residues. CDR1 is DFQATT, CDR2 SNEGSKA, per germline (reference sequence). Trimming removed 1 base from V and 6 bases from J, with 13 bases in between. CDR3 sequence: CSARGAPGGQPQHF. The CDR3 DNA sequence: TGCAGTGCTAGAGGTGCCCCAGGAGGTCAGCCCCAGCATTTT.

This clonotype was counted ten times or more. This rearrangement joins TRBV7-3 to TRBJ2-7, with 8 bases lining up with TRBD2. This CDR3 contains 15 residues. Germline V gives CDR1 SGHTA, CDR2 FQGTGA. The ends lost 5 bases at V and 0 bases at J; junction bases unmatched: 6. The CDR3: CASSVRRGDSYEQYF. The CDR3 DNA sequence: TGTGCCAGCAGCGTGAGGCGGGGGGACTCCTACGAGCAGTACTTC.

Many counts were recorded for this clonotype. This rearrangement joins TRBV5-1 to TRBJ2-1; TRBD2 aligns across 7 bases. The V gene's germline CDR1 is SGHRS and CDR2 YFSETQ. After removal of 0 bases from V and 9 bases from J, the junction contained 6 bases not matched to a gene. This CDR3 spans 14 amino acids. The CDR3 DNA sequence: TGCGCCAGCAGCTTGGCCAACGGGGAGGGTGAGCAGTTCTTC. Amino acid sequence: CASSLANGEGEQFF.